The clone carrying this T cell receptor (beta chain) was counted ten times or more. This sample was included in a study of T cells in Graves' hyperthyroidism and ophthalmopathy. Using RNA transcripts as the source, TCR beta CDR3 regions were amplified. The TCR CDR3 first-round RT-PCR relied on the HTBI primer set. MiXCR, run by TCRdb on the multiplex PCR reads, gives a single entry per CDR3 protein. The data contain over 250,000 distinct CDR3 sequences, less than 30% of them seen just once; the ten biggest clones take up over 25%. Sequencing was done on a sample of blood. This sequence originates from a man between 35 and 55 years old with Graves' hyperthyroidism that later progressed to Graves' ophthalmopathy.

Written as DNA, the CDR3 is TGTGCCAGCACCCCCGGGACGGTGAGCTCCTACGAGCAGTACTTC. It codes for CASTPGTVSSYEQYF. V usage is TRBV28 and J usage is TRBJ2-7; D assignment may be TRBD1 or TRBD2 (5 bases each). V lost 7 bases, J lost 0 bases, and 16 bases lay in between. Germline loops: CDR1 MDHEN, CDR2 SYDVKM. The CDR3 contains 15 residues.